Listed below are T cell receptor beta chains from one sample, sequenced in a study of breast tumors, draining lymph nodes, adjacent tissues. TCRdb re-derived calls from the multiplex PCR reads in MiXCR, one entry per CDR3 protein. The data contain about 89,000 distinct CDR3 sequences, 25% to 35% of them singletons. Sequencing input: axillary lymph node tissue. Receptor source: a female donor with breast cancer. Some clones in this sample may be carry-over from other donors' samples. Both conserved end residues are part of each CDR3. D genes are given only for firm matches. Only part of the rows carry a size: once, few, many, or a class if the clone is expanded.

length	size	D	V	J	DNA	CDR3
15	many	NA	TRBV7-2	TRBJ2-1	TGTGCCAGCAGCTTATTGCCTAGCAGCTACAATGAGCAGTTCTTC	CASSLLPSSYNEQFF
15	once	NA	TRBV7-2	TRBJ2-2	TGTGCCAGCAGCTTTACACCCGGAGTCACCTGCGAGCTGTTTTTT	CASSFTPGVTCELFF
16	NA	NA	TRBV5-6	TRBJ2-2	TGTGCCAGCAGCTTGGCAGCGAGGCGTGGGACCGGGGAGCTGTTTTTT	CASSLAARRGTGELFF
16	many	NA	TRBV6-6	TRBJ1-5	TGTGCCAGCAGTTTAACAGGGTGGGATGGCAATCAGCCCCAGCATTTT	CASSLTGWDGNQPQHF
15	many	NA	TRBV6-5	TRBJ1-2	TGTGCCAGCAGTTACAGGGCAGGGAGAGGCTATGGCTACACCTTC	CASSYRAGRGYGYTF
17	many	NA	TRBV7-2	TRBJ1-6	TGTGCCAGCAGCATCGGACTCCAGCGTCCCTATAATTCACCCCTCCACTTT	CASSIGLQRPYNSPLHF
13	many	NA	TRBV2	TRBJ1-2	TGTGCCAGCAGTGAGTCAGCTAACTATGGCTACACCTTC	CASSESANYGYTF
15	many	TRBD2	TRBV7-2	TRBJ2-1	TGTGCCAGCAGCCACGGGGACGGGAGGGCCGGAGAGCAGTTCTTC	CASSHGDGRAGEQFF
12	many	TRBD2	TRBV7-9	TRBJ2-1	TGTGCCAGCGGGACTAGCGGAATAGAGCAGTTCTTC	CASGTSGIEQFF
15	NA	TRBD2	TRBV20-1	TRBJ2-3	TGCAGTGCTCCAAACCCTAGCGGGAGAACAGATACGCAGTATTTT	CSAPNPSGRTDTQYF
14	many	NA	TRBV14	TRBJ1-4	TGTGCCAGCAGAGGGACGCTGGGAGGTGAAAAACTGTTTTTT	CASRGTLGGEKLFF
13	many	NA	TRBV12-3/TRBV12-4	TRBJ1-5	TGTGCCAGCAGTTTCCTCGGAGATCAGCCCCAGCATTTT	CASSFLGDQPQHF
16	many	NA	TRBV2	TRBJ2-3	TGTGCCAGCAGTGAACAGCGGCGACTTAGCACAGATACGCAGTATTTT	CASSEQRRLSTDTQYF
14	many	NA	TRBV24-1	TRBJ2-5	TGTGCCACCAGTGAACCGGGACGCGGGGAGACCCAGTACTTC	CATSEPGRGETQYF
14	NA	NA	TRBV2	TRBJ1-2	TGTGCCAACAGTGACCTGGGGACGGCCTATGGCTACACCTTC	CANSDLGTAYGYTF
11	many	NA	TRBV20-1	TRBJ2-7	TGCAGTGCTAGATTACTAGCAGAGCAGTACTTC	CSARLLAEQYF
15	many	TRBD2	TRBV29-1	TRBJ2-1	TGCAGCGTTGAATTTTGGCTAGCGGATTACAATGAGCAGTTCTTC	CSVEFWLADYNEQFF
15	many	NA	TRBV9	TRBJ2-3	TGTGCCAGCAGCACCAGTTCAGCAATGGCAGATACGCAGTATTTT	CASSTSSAMADTQYF
17	many	TRBD2	TRBV20-1	TRBJ2-1	TGCAGTGCTAGACCACGAGAGGGCGGGAGCTCCTACAATGAGCAGTTCTTC	CSARPREGGSSYNEQFF
16	many	NA	TRBV4-2	TRBJ2-1	TGTGCCAGCAGCCAAGATTACGGGACATCCTACAATGAGCAGTTCTTC	CASSQDYGTSYNEQFF
14	many	NA	TRBV11-2	TRBJ2-3	TGTGCCAGCCGATCCTTAATGGGCACAGATACGCAGTATTTT	CASRSLMGTDTQYF
14	NA	TRBD1	TRBV11-2	TRBJ2-5	TGTGCCAGCAGCTTAGGACAGGGCTACGAGACCCAGTACTTC	CASSLGQGYETQYF
18	many	TRBD2	TRBV9	TRBJ2-2	TGTGCCAGCAGCGTAGCTCCCGGGCTAGCGGGGAACACCGGGGAGCTGTTTTTT	CASSVAPGLAGNTGELFF
13	many	NA	TRBV9	TRBJ2-7	TGTGCCAGCAGCAGAGAAACCACCTACGAGCAGTACTTC	CASSRETTYEQYF
13	many	NA	TRBV28	TRBJ1-2	TGTGCCAGCAGTTTAGGGCAGGTCTATGGCTACACCTTC	CASSLGQVYGYTF
12	many	NA	TRBV5-6	TRBJ1-1	TGTGCCAGCAGTCTGTGGGGGGTAGAACCTTTCTTT	CASSLWGVEPFF
13	many	NA	TRBV30	TRBJ2-7	TGTGCCTGGAGTGGCGGCAGGGCCCACGAGCAGTACTTC	CAWSGGRAHEQYF
14	many	NA	TRBV7-9	TRBJ1-2	TGTGCCAGCAGCCGACTGCCAGGAAACTATGGCTACACCTTC	CASSRLPGNYGYTF
12	many	NA	TRBV5-1	TRBJ2-1	TGCGCCAGCAGCTTGGGTCTTGGTGAGCAGTTCTTC	CASSLGLGEQFF
13	many	NA	TRBV30	TRBJ2-7	TGTGCCTGGGGTCGGGACACGGCCGCCGAGCAGTACTTC	CAWGRDTAAEQYF
15	many	TRBD2	TRBV13	TRBJ2-1	TGTGCCAGCAGCTTAGTTAGCGGGAGTAGGAATGAGCAGTTCTTC	CASSLVSGSRNEQFF
13	few	NA	TRBV10-1	TRBJ1-1	TGCGCCAGCAGTGAGAGGGTGAACACTGAAGCTTTCTTT	CASSERVNTEAFF
16	NA	TRBD1	TRBV20-1	TRBJ1-4	TGCAGTGCTAGAGGAACCGGGACAGGGACTACTGAAAAACTGTCTTTT	CSARGTGTGTTEKLSF
14	few	NA	TRBV19	TRBJ1-5	TGTGCCAGTAGTATGACTTATAGCAATCAGCCCCAGCATTTT	CASSMTYSNQPQHF
14	NA	TRBD1	TRBV5-1	TRBJ2-7	TGTGCCAGCAGCAGGGGGCGAGCCGGATACGAGCAGTACTTC	CASSRGRAGYEQYF
13	many	NA	TRBV2	TRBJ2-7	TGTGCCAGCAGTGTCGTGGTATCCTACGAGCAGTACTTC	CASSVVVSYEQYF
14	NA	TRBD1	TRBV6-7	TRBJ1-6	TGTGCCAGCAGTTACCCGGGACAGCTTTCACCCCTCCACTTT	CASSYPGQLSPLHF
15	many	TRBD2	TRBV20-1	TRBJ2-1	TGCAGTGCTAGGGGACTAGCGGGAGGGCCCTATGAGCAGTTCTTC	CSARGLAGGPYEQFF
14	many	NA	TRBV28	TRBJ2-1	TGTGCCAGCAGCCCTATTGGGTTGGACAATGAGCAGTTCTTC	CASSPIGLDNEQFF
14	many	NA	TRBV10-3	TRBJ1-5	TGTGCCATCAGTGAGTTAAGGGGGGAGAAGCCCCAGCATTTT	CAISELRGEKPQHF